Below are 6 T cell receptor beta chains sequenced from a single sample in a study of shared clonotypes between healthy human individuals. The assay was immunoSEQ multiplex PCR, and TCRdb's table has in-frame clones only and misses some. Seen here are about 2.3 million clones, roughly 90% observed once, and the top ten hold about 0.36%. Sequencing was carried out using naive CD4+ T cells from PBMCs. Subset specified: CD45RA+ positively selected. The receptor set was obtained from a man aged 18 to 30 in good health. Some clones in this sample may be carry-over from other donors' samples.

J is TRBJ2-1 and V is TRBV7-2, with TRBD2 identical over 13 bases. V trimming: 4 bases; J trimming: 7 bases; junction bases outside the gene matches: 7. Looked up from germline, CDR1 is SGHTA and CDR2 is FQGNSA. The CDR3 length is 16 residues. CDR3 bases: TGTGCCAGCAGCTCCGGACTAGCGGGAGTTCGGAATGAGCAGTTCTTC. It encodes CASSSGLAGVRNEQFF.

On this clone itself: This sample also contains other DNA sequences that code for the same CDR3. The chain has TRBV18 and TRBJ1-1; D is unclear. V was cut by 2 bases and J by 0 bases, with 4 bases left in between. Germline assignment: CDR1 KGHSH and CDR2 LQKENI. This CDR3 spans 13 amino acids. The DNA of the CDR3 is TGTGCCAGCTCACCAGGGTTGAACACTGAAGCTTTCTTT. It encodes CASSPGLNTEAFF.

The J gene is TRBJ2-2, the V gene TRBV4-1; the D gene is possibly TRBD2 (6 bases). This CDR3 is built from 16 residues. The V gene's germline CDR1 is MGHRA and CDR2 YSYEKL. Trimming pared 0 bases from V and 3 bases from J, leaving 11 bases between. This CDR3 is CASSQEGASDTGELFF. Here the CDR3 DNA reads TGCGCCAGCAGCCAAGAAGGGGCTAGCGACACCGGGGAGCTGTTTTTT.

This sequence joins TRBV5-4 and TRBJ2-7; possible D gene TRBD2, 6 bases. Germline V lookup: CDR1 SGHNT, CDR2 YYREEE (reference sequence). This CDR3 spans 15 amino acids. V was cut by 2 bases and J by 2 bases, with 14 bases left in between. The CDR3 DNA sequence: TGTGCCAGCAGCTTCAACTCGGGGGAAGCCTACGAGCAGTACTTC. Amino acids: CASSFNSGEAYEQYF.

The chain carries TRBV18 and TRBJ2-7, with 7 nucleotides matching TRBD1. CDR1 KGHSH and CDR2 LQKENI come from the germline V gene. The CDR3 extends over 12 amino acids. The ends lost 2 bases at V and 8 bases at J; junction bases unmatched: 3. CDR3 residues: CASSPVRGQQYF. CDR3 bases: TGTGCCAGCTCACCAGTAAGGGGGCAGCAGTACTTC.

This chain joins TRBV28 and TRBJ2-7, with TRBD1 matching over 7 bases. CDR1 MDHEN and CDR2 SYDVKM come from the germline V gene. This CDR3 has 13 residues. V shed 8 bases and J 2 bases; nucleotides not matched to a gene: 6. The CDR3 here is CASRDSYTYEQYF. The CDR3 nucleotides read TGTGCCAGCCGGGACAGCTATACCTACGAGCAGTACTTC.